This T cell receptor beta chain came from a study of T cells in Graves' hyperthyroidism and ophthalmopathy. General study findings and limits: Using 13 V-J features, a model discriminated ophthalmopathy from stable hyperthyroidism. Peripheral blood also featured most of the thyroid clonotypes expanded above 0.001.

An absence of ophthalmopathy progression within 18 months meant stable Graves' hyperthyroidism. Amplified TCR beta CDR3 regions derived from RNA transcripts. TCR CDR3 underwent first-round RT-PCR with the HTBI primer set. TCRdb reanalysed the multiplex PCR reads using MiXCR and keeps one entry per CDR3 protein. The sample has under 250,000 distinct CDR3 sequences; about a sixth are singletons. Comment on this clonotype: What it recognizes is unknown.

The CDR3 is made up of 13 amino acids. Germline V lookup: CDR1 LNHDA, CDR2 SQIVND (reference sequence). Trimming removed 6 bases from V and 2 bases from J, with 9 bases in between. This receptor was taken from a woman aged 45-65 years with Graves' hyperthyroidism. Sequencing was carried out using blood. The V gene is TRBV19, the J gene TRBJ2-3; D not resolved. CDR3 nucleotides: TGTGCCAGTAGGGGAAGACCCACAGATACGCAGTATTTT. Its protein product is CASRGRPTDTQYF.